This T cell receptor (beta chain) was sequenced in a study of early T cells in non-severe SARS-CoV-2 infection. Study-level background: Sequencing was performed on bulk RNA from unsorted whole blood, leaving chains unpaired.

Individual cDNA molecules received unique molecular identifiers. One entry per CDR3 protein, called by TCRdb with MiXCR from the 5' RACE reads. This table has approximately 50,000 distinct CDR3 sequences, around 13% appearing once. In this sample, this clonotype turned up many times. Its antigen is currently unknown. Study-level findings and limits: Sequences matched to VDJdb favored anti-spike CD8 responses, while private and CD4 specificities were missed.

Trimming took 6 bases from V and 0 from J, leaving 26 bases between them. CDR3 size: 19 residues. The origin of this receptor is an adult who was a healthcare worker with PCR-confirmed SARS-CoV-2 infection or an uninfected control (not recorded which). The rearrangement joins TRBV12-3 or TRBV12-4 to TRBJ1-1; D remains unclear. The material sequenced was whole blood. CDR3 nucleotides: TGTGCCAGCAGCTATTTCCAGGTCTTGGGGTTTAATCTGAACACTGAAGCTTTCTTT. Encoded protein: CASSYFQVLGFNLNTEAFF.